These T cell receptor beta chains were read from a single sample in a study of cytomegalovirus exposure and HLA in healthy donors. Profiling relied on immunoSEQ multiplex PCR, and the TCRdb table lists in-frame clones only, not all of them. Among about 92,000 clones, 85% to 95% were seen once, and the ten largest hold about 1.1%. Sequencing used PBMCs. The receptors shown here come from a young woman in good health and CMV-seropositive. The CDR3 runs from the conserved cysteine through the conserved F or W. A D gene is named only where the DNA matches it firmly. A clone size is listed for some rows: how often the clone was seen (once, few, many), or a class if it is expanded.

D gene: NA; J gene: TRBJ2-1; V gene: TRBV5-1; clone size: NA; CDR3 protein: CASNSDTSYNEQFF; CDR3 DNA: TGCGCCAGCAACTCGGACACTTCCTACAATGAGCAGTTCTTC
D gene: NA; J gene: TRBJ2-5; V gene: TRBV4-1; clone size: NA; CDR3 protein: CASSQSGFQETQYF; CDR3 DNA: TGCGCCAGCAGCCAATCAGGCTTCCAAGAGACCCAGTACTTC
D gene: NA; J gene: TRBJ2-7; V gene: TRBV21-1; clone size: few; CDR3 protein: CASSILTGCEQYF; CDR3 DNA: TGTGCCAGCAGCATTCTGACAGGCTGCGAGCAGTACTTC
D gene: NA; J gene: TRBJ2-1; V gene: TRBV2; clone size: once; CDR3 protein: CASSDPSVRSYNEQFF; CDR3 DNA: TGTGCCAGCAGTGACCCTAGCGTACGGTCCTACAATGAGCAGTTCTTC
D gene: NA; J gene: TRBJ2-1; V gene: TRBV21-1; clone size: NA; CDR3 protein: CASSTLLVNEQFF; CDR3 DNA: TGTGCCAGCAGCACCCTACTAGTCAATGAGCAGTTCTTC
D gene: TRBD2; J gene: TRBJ2-3; V gene: TRBV28; clone size: NA; CDR3 protein: CASSAAGAGTDTQYF; CDR3 DNA: TGTGCCAGCAGTGCAGCGGGAGCCGGAACAGATACGCAGTATTTT
D gene: NA; J gene: TRBJ2-3; V gene: TRBV5-4; clone size: NA; CDR3 protein: CASSLAGPTDTQYF; CDR3 DNA: TGTGCCAGCAGCTTGGCTGGGCCCACAGATACGCAGTATTTT
D gene: NA; J gene: TRBJ1-2; V gene: TRBV28; clone size: NA; CDR3 protein: CASSTASNYGYTF; CDR3 DNA: TGTGCCAGCAGTACAGCTTCTAACTATGGCTACACCTTC
D gene: NA; J gene: TRBJ2-6; V gene: TRBV4-3; clone size: NA; CDR3 protein: CASSLIRGGSGANVLTF; CDR3 DNA: TGCGCCAGCAGCCTGATAAGGGGGGGCTCTGGGGCCAACGTCCTGACTTTC
D gene: NA; J gene: TRBJ2-7; V gene: TRBV5-1; clone size: once; CDR3 protein: CASSRTGPARGSSYEQYF; CDR3 DNA: TGCGCCAGCAGCCGGACAGGACCGGCCCGGGGGAGCTCCTACGAGCAGTACTTC
D gene: TRBD2; J gene: TRBJ2-1; V gene: TRBV15; clone size: NA; CDR3 protein: CATSTWTSRGHEQFF; CDR3 DNA: TGTGCCACCAGCACCTGGACTAGCCGGGGGCATGAGCAGTTCTTC
D gene: NA; J gene: TRBJ1-5; V gene: TRBV28; clone size: NA; CDR3 protein: CASSSNPQPQHF; CDR3 DNA: TGTGCCAGCAGTTCCAATCCTCAGCCCCAGCATTTT
D gene: NA; J gene: TRBJ1-1; V gene: TRBV2; clone size: NA; CDR3 protein: CASYRGAALNTEAFF; CDR3 DNA: TGTGCCAGCTATCGGGGGGCCGCACTGAACACTGAAGCTTTCTTT
D gene: TRBD1; J gene: TRBJ1-1; V gene: TRBV6-5; clone size: NA; CDR3 protein: CASSYGQGLNTEAFF; CDR3 DNA: TGTGCCAGCAGTTACGGACAGGGGCTGAACACTGAAGCTTTCTTT
D gene: NA; J gene: TRBJ2-2; V gene: TRBV7-2; clone size: once; CDR3 protein: CASSLNSVGELFF; CDR3 DNA: TGTGCCAGCAGCTTGAACTCCGTCGGGGAGCTGTTTTTT
D gene: TRBD2; J gene: TRBJ2-1; V gene: TRBV5-1; clone size: NA; CDR3 protein: CASREVASGIYNEQFF; CDR3 DNA: TGCGCCAGCAGAGAGGTAGCTAGCGGGATATACAATGAGCAGTTCTTC
D gene: TRBD2; J gene: TRBJ2-3; V gene: TRBV30; clone size: NA; CDR3 protein: CAWIRTSGTTDTQYF; CDR3 DNA: TGTGCCTGGATCCGGACTAGCGGGACCACAGATACGCAGTATTTT
D gene: NA; J gene: TRBJ2-1; V gene: TRBV7-7; clone size: NA; CDR3 protein: CASSLAGGMNEQFF; CDR3 DNA: TGTGCCAGCAGCTTAGCCGGGGGTATGAATGAGCAGTTCTTC
D gene: TRBD1; J gene: TRBJ1-1; V gene: TRBV19; clone size: NA; CDR3 protein: CASSIGAGGSTEAFF; CDR3 DNA: TGTGCCAGTAGTATAGGGGCAGGGGGGAGCACTGAAGCTTTCTTT
D gene: NA; J gene: TRBJ2-7; V gene: TRBV28; clone size: NA; CDR3 protein: CASSPLDNSYEQYF; CDR3 DNA: TGTGCCAGCAGCCCGCTGGACAACTCCTACGAGCAGTACTTC
D gene: TRBD1; J gene: TRBJ2-2; V gene: TRBV18; clone size: NA; CDR3 protein: CASSASGTGGLNTGELFF; CDR3 DNA: TGTGCCAGCTCAGCATCCGGGACAGGGGGCTTGAACACCGGGGAGCTGTTTTTT
D gene: NA; J gene: TRBJ1-1; V gene: TRBV7-9; clone size: NA; CDR3 protein: CASSLGQGTEAFF; CDR3 DNA: TGTGCCAGCAGCTTAGGGCAGGGAACTGAAGCTTTCTTT
D gene: NA; J gene: TRBJ2-5; V gene: TRBV7-9; clone size: NA; CDR3 protein: CASSLFSQETQYF; CDR3 DNA: TGTGCCAGCAGCTTATTTTCGCAAGAGACCCAGTACTTC
D gene: TRBD2; J gene: TRBJ2-2; V gene: TRBV28; clone size: NA; CDR3 protein: CASSPLAGGPGELFF; CDR3 DNA: TGTGCCAGCAGTCCGTTAGCGGGAGGGCCAGGGGAGCTGTTTTTT
D gene: NA; J gene: TRBJ2-7; V gene: TRBV28; clone size: NA; CDR3 protein: CASSLVTATYEQYF; CDR3 DNA: TGTGCCAGCAGTTTGGTGACAGCTACCTACGAGCAGTACTTC
D gene: NA; J gene: TRBJ2-1; V gene: TRBV30; clone size: NA; CDR3 protein: CAWSLRGEQFF; CDR3 DNA: TGTGCCTGGAGTCTCCGGGGTGAGCAGTTCTTC
D gene: TRBD2; J gene: TRBJ2-1; V gene: TRBV28; clone size: NA; CDR3 protein: CASSLPPSGGKEIF; CDR3 DNA: TGTGCCAGCAGTTTACCCCCTTCGGGAGGGAAGGAAATCTTC
D gene: NA; J gene: TRBJ1-3; V gene: TRBV30; clone size: NA; CDR3 protein: CAWNSGNTIYF; CDR3 DNA: TGTGCCTGGAACAGCGGGAACACCATATATTTT
D gene: NA; J gene: TRBJ1-4; V gene: TRBV5-8; clone size: NA; CDR3 protein: CASSLGVQVNEKLFF; CDR3 DNA: TGTGCCAGCAGCTTGGGCGTACAGGTTAATGAAAAACTGTTTTTT
D gene: TRBD1; J gene: TRBJ2-1; V gene: TRBV7-3; clone size: NA; CDR3 protein: CASSLDRGSYNEQFF; CDR3 DNA: TGTGCCAGCAGCTTAGACAGGGGCTCCTACAATGAGCAGTTCTTC
D gene: TRBD2; J gene: TRBJ2-7; V gene: TRBV29-1; clone size: NA; CDR3 protein: CSANGWRGKRYEQYF; CDR3 DNA: TGCAGCGCTAACGGATGGCGGGGGAAGCGCTACGAGCAGTACTTC
D gene: NA; J gene: TRBJ2-3; V gene: TRBV28; clone size: NA; CDR3 protein: CASTAGSDTQYF; CDR3 DNA: TGTGCCAGCACTGCGGGTTCGGATACGCAGTATTTT
D gene: TRBD2; J gene: TRBJ2-3; V gene: TRBV5-3; clone size: NA; CDR3 protein: CARSLVRGTSAYAQYF; CDR3 DNA: TGTGCCAGAAGCTTGGTTAGGGGGACTAGCGCCTATGCGCAGTATTTT
D gene: NA; J gene: TRBJ2-1; V gene: TRBV7-9; clone size: once; CDR3 protein: CASSPHFGESNEQFF; CDR3 DNA: TGTGCCAGCAGCCCCCACTTCGGGGAGAGTAATGAGCAGTTCTTC
D gene: NA; J gene: TRBJ1-1; V gene: TRBV28; clone size: NA; CDR3 protein: CASSLLGGYYRNTEAFF; CDR3 DNA: TGTGCCAGCAGTTTATTGGGAGGCTACTATAGGAACACTGAAGCTTTCTTT
D gene: NA; J gene: TRBJ2-2; V gene: TRBV30; clone size: once; CDR3 protein: CAWGALERSGELFF; CDR3 DNA: TGTGCCTGGGGTGCCTTAGAACGGTCCGGGGAGCTGTTTTTT
D gene: TRBD1; J gene: TRBJ2-2; V gene: TRBV7-2; clone size: NA; CDR3 protein: CASSFDRGAGELFF; CDR3 DNA: TGTGCCAGCAGCTTCGACAGGGGCGCCGGGGAGCTGTTTTTT
D gene: TRBD1; J gene: TRBJ2-5; V gene: TRBV7-9; clone size: NA; CDR3 protein: CASSLIVDREKETQYF; CDR3 DNA: TGTGCCAGCAGCTTAATTGTCGACAGGGAGAAAGAGACCCAGTACTTC
D gene: TRBD2; J gene: TRBJ2-1; V gene: TRBV28; clone size: NA; CDR3 protein: CASSFPTSGSKWYNEQFF; CDR3 DNA: TGTGCCAGCAGTTTTCCGACTAGCGGGAGTAAATGGTACAATGAGCAGTTCTTC